The rows below give T cell receptor beta chains drawn from one sample of a study of blood T cell repertoires in COVID-19. The method was immunoSEQ multiplex PCR; TCRdb's version includes in-frame clones alone and lacks a portion of them. Altogether hundreds of thousands of clones are present, around 89% being singletons, with the ten largest covering around 4.4%. Sequencing used peripheral blood. These TCRs come from a woman aged 25 to 39 with acute or convalescent COVID-19. Both conserved end residues are part of each CDR3. The order of the fields is J gene, CDR3 length, V gene, clone size, D gene, CDR3 DNA, CDR3 protein. The D gene is left open where the match is weak. Only some rows state a clone size, as once, few, many or a class for expanded clones.

J: TRBJ2-5
length: 13
V: TRBV24-1
size: -
D: TRBD1
DNA: TGTGCCACCAGTGAAGGGGGCGGGGAGACCCAGTACTTC
CDR3: CATSEGGGETQYF

J: TRBJ1-2
length: 12
V: TRBV13
size: once
D: TRBD1
DNA: TGTGCCAGCGGGACAGGGAATTATGGCTACACCTTC
CDR3: CASGTGNYGYTF

J: TRBJ2-2
length: 14
V: TRBV29-1
size: -
D: -
DNA: TGCAGCGTTGGGTCAACGGCGAACACCGGGGAGCTGTTTTTT
CDR3: CSVGSTANTGELFF

J: TRBJ2-7
length: 13
V: TRBV4-1
size: -
D: -
DNA: TGCGCCAGCAGCCGAGACAGATCCTACGAGCAGTACTTC
CDR3: CASSRDRSYEQYF

J: TRBJ1-3
length: 15
V: TRBV5-6
size: -
D: -
DNA: TGTGCCAGCAGCTTGTCCGCGGTCCTTGGAAACACCATATATTTT
CDR3: CASSLSAVLGNTIYF

J: TRBJ2-2
length: 16
V: TRBV7-3
size: -
D: TRBD2
DNA: TGTGCCAGCAGCCCGACTAGCGGGGGGACGAGCGGGGAGCTGTTTTTT
CDR3: CASSPTSGGTSGELFF

J: TRBJ2-1
length: 17
V: TRBV3-1/TRBV3-2
size: -
D: TRBD2
DNA: TGTGCCAGCAGCCAAGATCTGGGGGGGGGCTCCTACAATGAGCAGTTCTTC
CDR3: CASSQDLGGGSYNEQFF

J: TRBJ2-4
length: 13
V: TRBV5-1
size: -
D: -
DNA: TGCGCCAGCAGCTTGACAGGGGGGGACATTCAGTACTTC
CDR3: CASSLTGGDIQYF

J: TRBJ2-1
length: 19
V: TRBV11-2
size: -
D: -
DNA: TGTGCCAGCAGCCGCCTCCGGGCGGAGGGGCAAGGGAGGAACAATGAGCAGTTCTTC
CDR3: CASSRLRAEGQGRNNEQFF

J: TRBJ2-4
length: 19
V: TRBV6-2/TRBV6-3
size: -
D: TRBD2
DNA: TGTGCCAGCAGTTACTCGTTTATGATAGCGGGGGGATCAAAAAACATTCAGTACTTC
CDR3: CASSYSFMIAGGSKNIQYF

J: TRBJ2-3
length: 12
V: TRBV5-1
size: -
D: -
DNA: TGCGCCAGCAGCCAACAGACAGATACGCAGTATTTT
CDR3: CASSQQTDTQYF

J: TRBJ1-1
length: 11
V: TRBV20-1
size: -
D: -
DNA: TGCAGTGCTACCTCGGACAGTGAAGCTTTCTTT
CDR3: CSATSDSEAFF

J: TRBJ1-6
length: 15
V: TRBV11-2
size: -
D: -
DNA: TGTGCCAGCAGCTTAGGGTCGGCGGGTAATTCACCCCTCCACTTT
CDR3: CASSLGSAGNSPLHF

J: TRBJ2-1
length: 14
V: TRBV27
size: -
D: -
DNA: TGTGCCAGCAGTTCTATAACCTCCTACAATGAGCAGTTCTTC
CDR3: CASSSITSYNEQFF

J: TRBJ2-1
length: 15
V: TRBV11-1
size: -
D: -
DNA: TGTGCCAGCAGCTTAGCCGCGACTGCTTACAATGAGCAGTTCTTC
CDR3: CASSLAATAYNEQFF

J: TRBJ1-6
length: 16
V: TRBV7-2
size: -
D: -
DNA: TGTGCCAGCAGCTTAGCTGCGGGGTCCCATAATTCACCCCTCCACTTT
CDR3: CASSLAAGSHNSPLHF

J: TRBJ1-1
length: 14
V: TRBV6-5
size: -
D: -
DNA: TGTGCCAGCAGTCCAGGACAGAGAAACACTGAAGCTTTCTTT
CDR3: CASSPGQRNTEAFF

J: TRBJ1-2
length: 14
V: TRBV14
size: -
D: -
DNA: TGTGCCAGCAGCCAAGAACAGGGTGACTATGGCTACACCTTC
CDR3: CASSQEQGDYGYTF

J: TRBJ2-5
length: 17
V: TRBV5-1
size: -
D: TRBD1
DNA: TGCGCCAGCAGCTTGCCCCCCCCCGCAGGGGGCGGAGAGACCCAGTACTTC
CDR3: CASSLPPPAGGGETQYF

J: TRBJ2-4
length: 12
V: TRBV5-1
size: -
D: -
DNA: TGCGCCAGCAGCTGGGGGACACCCCCCGCCCACTTC
CDR3: CASSWGTPPAHF

J: TRBJ1-5
length: 13
V: TRBV19
size: -
D: -
DNA: TGTGCCAGTAGTATATCCCCGGGGAGGCCCCAGCATTTT
CDR3: CASSISPGRPQHF

J: TRBJ2-1
length: 17
V: TRBV7-3
size: -
D: TRBD1
DNA: TGTGCCAGCAGCTTAACCCCGGGACAGGGGGCGGGGGATGAGCAGTTCTTC
CDR3: CASSLTPGQGAGDEQFF

J: TRBJ2-3
length: 17
V: TRBV9
size: -
D: -
DNA: TGTGCCAGCAGTGTCACGGACAGCGGGGATCTCACAGATACGCAGTATTTT
CDR3: CASSVTDSGDLTDTQYF

J: TRBJ1-4
length: 14
V: TRBV4-1
size: -
D: -
DNA: TGCGCCAGCAGCCATTTGGCAGGGAGGGAAAAACTGTTTTTT
CDR3: CASSHLAGREKLFF

J: TRBJ1-4
length: 14
V: TRBV5-1
size: -
D: -
DNA: TGCGCCAGCAGCTTGGGCGGGGCTCATGAAAAACTGTTTTTT
CDR3: CASSLGGAHEKLFF

J: TRBJ2-1
length: 16
V: TRBV11-3
size: -
D: -
DNA: TGTGCCAGCAGCTCGGACGGACAAGCACCTTACAATGAGCAGTTCTTC
CDR3: CASSSDGQAPYNEQFF

J: TRBJ1-4
length: 16
V: TRBV11-2
size: -
D: TRBD1
DNA: TGTGCCAGCAGCGAAGATCAGGGGGCTGCTAATGAAAAACTGTTTTTT
CDR3: CASSEDQGAANEKLFF

J: TRBJ1-2
length: 12
V: TRBV28
size: -
D: -
DNA: TGTGCCATTCAGGGCGGGAGCTATGGCTACACCTTC
CDR3: CAIQGGSYGYTF

J: TRBJ2-7
length: 12
V: TRBV4-1
size: -
D: TRBD1
DNA: TGCGCCAGCAGCCATCCAGGGGGCGAGCAGTACTTC
CDR3: CASSHPGGEQYF

J: TRBJ2-6
length: 18
V: TRBV6-1
size: -
D: -
DNA: TGTGCCAGCAGTGAAATCGACAGATCCCTCTCTGGGGCCAACGTCCTGACTTTC
CDR3: CASSEIDRSLSGANVLTF

J: TRBJ2-7
length: 12
V: TRBV18
size: -
D: -
DNA: TGTGCCAGCTCACCGTCTCCTAACGAGCAGTACTTC
CDR3: CASSPSPNEQYF

J: TRBJ2-7
length: 15
V: TRBV28
size: -
D: -
DNA: TGTGCCAGCAGTTTCTTGGGGGCCCTCTTCTACGAGCAGTACTTC
CDR3: CASSFLGALFYEQYF

J: TRBJ2-1
length: 14
V: TRBV2
size: -
D: -
DNA: TGTGCCAGCAGACGGGGGACCTCCTACAATGAGCAGTTCTTC
CDR3: CASRRGTSYNEQFF

J: TRBJ2-5
length: 16
V: TRBV11-2
size: -
D: TRBD2
DNA: TGTGCCAGCAGCTTAAATAGCGGGGGCTTCAAAGAGACCCAGTACTTC
CDR3: CASSLNSGGFKETQYF

J: TRBJ1-6
length: 14
V: TRBV15
size: once
D: -
DNA: TGTGCCACCAGCATTATGGGGGGGGGTTCACCCCTCCACTTT
CDR3: CATSIMGGGSPLHF